One and the same sample provided the 14 T cell receptor beta chains below, sequenced in a study of T cell responses to AZD1222 COVID-19 vaccine. Profiled with immunoSEQ multiplex PCR; TCRdb holds only in-frame clones, not every one. Seen here are under 95,000 clones, under 90% observed once, and the top ten hold over 1.3%. Sample: peripheral blood, taken 28 days after the second AZD1222 dose. All receptors derive from an adult who received the AZD1222 COVID-19 vaccine.

V is TRBV9 and J is TRBJ1-4; D remains ambiguous. Germline V CDR1 and CDR2: SGDLS, YYNGEE. There are 16 residues in the CDR3. The V end lost 0 bases, the J end lost 5 bases, and 14 bases lay between the germline ends. CDR3 bases: TGTGCCAGCAGCGTAGCCGGGGTACAGCTGAATGAAAAACTGTTTTTT. This sequence encodes CASSVAGVQLNEKLFF.

The chain couples TRBV28 to TRBJ1-2; D is perhaps TRBD1 (6 bases). V lost 5 bases, J lost 9 bases, and 19 bases lay in between. From germline, CDR1 is MDHEN and CDR2 SYDVKM. This CDR3 is 14 amino acids long. DNA for the CDR3: TGTGCCAGCAGTCTGACAGGTGTTACTATAAGCTACACCTTC. Translation: CASSLTGVTISYTF.

V and J are TRBV7-3 and TRBJ2-2, with 7 bases matching TRBD2. Germline CDR1 reads SGHTA; CDR2 reads FQGTGA. CDR3 size: 14 residues. V shed 5 bases, J shed 4 bases, and the junction held 4 bases outside the gene matches. The CDR3 sequence: CASSQTSATGELFF. The CDR3 coding sequence is TGTGCCAGCAGCCAAACTAGCGCCACCGGGGAGCTGTTTTTT.

The J gene is TRBJ1-2, the V gene TRBV11-2, with TRBD1 identical over 7 bases. The germline V gene has CDR1 SGHAT and CDR2 FQNNGV. The J segment lost 4 bases and the V segment lost 6 bases, leaving 5 bases of the junction unmatched. The length of the CDR3 is 13 residues. CDR3: CASRGGAGYGYTF. CDR3 coding DNA: TGTGCCAGCAGAGGGGGCGCGGGCTATGGCTACACCTTC.

The rearrangement uses TRBV5-1 and TRBJ2-7, with 11 bases aligning to TRBD1. Unmatched junction bases numbered 16, after V lost 2 bases and J lost 3 bases. This CDR3 has 19 residues. The germline V gene encodes CDR1 SGHRS and CDR2 YFSETQ. The CDR3 protein is CASSLLTRNRGTGGYEQYF. The CDR3 region has the DNA TGCGCCAGCAGCTTACTTACCCGGAACCGTGGGACAGGGGGCTACGAGCAGTACTTC.

This clone is a singleton in its sample. This chain links TRBV7-3 with TRBJ1-5; D is undetermined. The CDR3 covers 13 residues. Germline V gene sequence: CDR1 SGHTA, CDR2 FQGTGA. The germline V and J ends were trimmed by 6 bases and 5 bases, with 11 bases remaining between them. CDR3: CASSLAPDQPQHF. The CDR3 bases are TGTGCCAGCAGTTTGGCTCCCGATCAGCCCCAGCATTTT.

The CDR3 sequence is CASSHEGTGRGYTF. The CDR3 DNA reads TGCGCCAGCAGCCACGAGGGGACAGGGAGAGGCTACACCTTC. The V and J genes are TRBV4-1 and TRBJ1-2; TRBD1 matches 9 bases. J gave up 8 bases and V 3 bases, and 7 bases lay outside the gene matches. The CDR3 runs 14 residues. Germline V gives CDR1 MGHRA, CDR2 YSYEKL.

The chain employs TRBV19 and TRBJ1-5; 7 positions match TRBD1. The CDR3 totals 16 residues. Losses at the gene ends were 5 bases for V and 1 base for J; bases not matched to a gene: 8. Germline lookup yields CDR1 LNHDA and CDR2 SQIVND (reference sequence). The CDR3 loop reads CASSSRPGQSNQPQHF. CDR3 DNA sequence: TGTGCCAGTAGTTCCCGTCCGGGACAGAGCAATCAGCCCCAGCATTTT. Full variable domain (outside the CDR3, taken from reference TRBV19 and TRBJ1-5): DGGITQSPKYLFRKEGQNVTLSCEQNLNHDAMYWYRQDPGQGLRLIYYSQIVNDFQKGDIAEGYSVSREKKESFPLTVTSAQKNPTAFYLCASSSRPGQSNQPQHFGDGTRLSIL.

This clone is a singleton in its sample. This chain connects TRBV19 to TRBJ2-7, with 10 bases identical to TRBD1. This CDR3 contains 15 residues. Germline V gene data show CDR1 as LNHDA and CDR2 as SQIVND (reference sequence). The V and J ends lost 5 bases and 4 bases, in that order; junction bases with no gene match: 8. In DNA form, the CDR3 reads TGTGCCAGTAGTCCCGGACAGGGGGGGACATACGAGCAGTACTTC. Translation gives CASSPGQGGTYEQYF.

This chain links TRBV3-1 (or the pseudogene TRBV3-2) with TRBJ1-5, with D unclear. The CDR3 spans 12 residues. Germline CDR1 is LGHDT and CDR2 is YNNKEL (reference sequence). Trimming stripped 1 base from V and 9 bases from J, with 7 bases between. The CDR3 protein is CASSQGERPQHF. As DNA, the CDR3 is TGTGCCAGCAGCCAAGGGGAGAGGCCCCAGCATTTT.

V usage is TRBV19 and J usage is TRBJ1-6, with 7 bases identical to TRBD1. Germline CDR1 is LNHDA and CDR2 is SQIVND (reference sequence). V was pared by 9 bases and J by 7 bases, with 6 bases of the junction left unmatched. CDR3 length: 13 residues. Here the CDR3 DNA reads TGTGCCAGCAAACTCAGGGGGAATTCACCCCTCCACTTT. Encoded protein: CASKLRGNSPLHF. The full variable domain, rest sourced from reference TRBV19 and TRBJ1-6, is DGGITQSPKYLFRKEGQNVTLSCEQNLNHDAMYWYRQDPGQGLRLIYYSQIVNDFQKGDIAEGYSVSREKKESFPLTVTSAQKNPTAFYLCASKLRGNSPLHFGNGTRLTVT.

The rearrangement links TRBV10-3 to TRBJ1-6, with D unclear. CDR3 length: 14 amino acids. The V gene lost 6 bases and the J gene lost 7 bases, with 13 bases spanning the gap. Germline V gene lookup returns CDR1 ENHRY and CDR2 SYGVKD. CDR3 sequence reads: CAIRPVGLNSPLHF. The CDR3 DNA follows: TGTGCCATCAGGCCAGTTGGATTGAATTCACCCCTCCACTTT.

J is TRBJ2-7 and V is TRBV5-1, with a possible D match to TRBD1 (6 bases). The CDR3 sequence is 14 residues long. V dropped 4 bases and J dropped 6 bases, with 17 bases sitting between them. In germline, CDR1 is SGHRS, CDR2 YFSETQ. The CDR3 loop reads CASSPPGHPSEQYF. DNA of the CDR3: TGCGCCAGCAGCCCCCCGGGACACCCGTCCGAGCAGTACTTC. The full variable domain, its missing parts supplied by reference TRBV5-1 and TRBJ2-7, is KAGVTQTPRYLIKTRGQQVTLSCSPISGHRSVSWYQQTPGQGLQFLFEYFSETQRNKGNFPGRFSGRQFSNSRSEMNVSTLELGDSALYLCASSPPGHPSEQYFGPGTRLTVT.

The chain employs TRBV7-9 and TRBJ2-7; 7 nucleotides align to TRBD1. The CDR3 runs 15 residues. CDR1 and CDR2 (germline): SEHNR, FQNEAQ (reference sequence). With V trimmed by 5 bases and J by 5 bases, 12 bases remained unmatched. CDR3 amino acids: CASSARDRLIHEQYF. DNA for the CDR3: TGTGCCAGCAGCGCCCGGGACAGATTGATACACGAGCAGTACTTC.